This T cell receptor beta chain was sequenced in a study of memory CD4+ T cells and cytomegalovirus serostatus. Trimming pared 1 base from V and 1 base from J, leaving 10 bases between. Germline V CDR1 and CDR2: LGHNA, YSLEER. There are 15 residues in the CDR3. Single viable CD3+CD4+CD8-CD45RO+ cells were sorted as the memory CD4+ T cells. Here immunoSEQ multiplex PCR was the method, and the copy in TCRdb shows in-frame clones only, minus some. This sample has some 67,000 clones, with about 76% found just once. This clonotype was sampled from an adult in good health and CMV-seropositive. The sample was memory CD4+ T cells from blood. The chain uses TRBV4-3 and TRBJ1-1; D gene uncertain. The CDR3 DNA follows: TGCGCCAGCAGCCAAGCGGCGATCGCGAACACTGAAGCTTTCTTT. It codes for CASSQAAIANTEAFF.